This entry lists 27 T cell receptor beta chains sequenced from one sample in a study of shared clonotypes between healthy human individuals. As defined, naive CD8 cells were CD45RO-negative and positively selected for CCR7, with terminally differentiated effector memory CD45RA+ cells excluded. Repertoires were generated with immunoSEQ multiplex PCR, while TCRdb's copy carries only in-frame clones and drops some. Of roughly 2,000,000 clones in the sample, around 93% are singletons; the top ten hold about 1.6%. The specimen was naive CD8+ T cells from PBMCs. The receptors derive from a man younger than 35 in good health. Some clones in this sample may be carry-over from other donors' samples.

The V and J genes are TRBV4-2 and TRBJ1-1; D might be TRBD1 (5 bases). The CDR3 length is 14 residues. The germline V gene has CDR1 LGHNA and CDR2 YNFKEQ. Trimming left V 0 bases short and J 10 bases short, with 15 bases between. CDR3 nucleotides: TGTGCCAGCAGCCAAGATGAGGGGAATCGGGGAGCTTTCTTT. Its translation is CASSQDEGNRGAFF.

The J gene is TRBJ1-1, the V gene TRBV19; D gene uncertain. Germline CDR1 and CDR2: LNHDA and SQIVND (reference sequence). Trimming stripped 3 bases from V and 4 bases from J, with 12 bases between. The CDR3 has 14 residues. CDR3 DNA sequence: TGTGCCAGTAGTATGGCTATGTTGGGCACTGAAGCTTTCTTT. Translating it yields CASSMAMLGTEAFF.

The chain is built from TRBV28 and TRBJ1-4, with D perhaps matching TRBD1 (6 bases). The CDR3 spans 15 residues. Deletions cut 3 bases from V and 7 bases from J, with 15 bases between. CDR1 and CDR2 from the germline V gene are MDHEN and SYDVKM. The chain's CDR3 is CASSLVGGAGEKLFF. The CDR3 DNA follows: TGTGCCAGCAGTTTGGTTGGGGGCGCGGGTGAAAAACTGTTTTTT.

The chain uses TRBV5-1 and TRBJ2-7; the D is unclear. V was pared by 4 bases and J by 2 bases, with 10 bases between. The CDR3 is made up of 13 amino acids. Germline V gene lookup returns CDR1 SGHRS and CDR2 YFSETQ. CDR3 bases: TGCGCCAGCAGCCCTAGTCCCCCCTACGAGCAGTACTTC. It specifies CASSPSPPYEQYF.

The V call is TRBV19, the J call TRBJ2-7, with 8 bases identical to TRBD2. Germline CDR1 is LNHDA and CDR2 is SQIVND (reference sequence). V was clipped by 1 base and J by 1 base; unmatched bases: 15. The CDR3 contains 19 residues. The CDR3 sequence: CASSIGRGLDGYLSYEQYF. The CDR3 DNA sequence: TGTGCCAGTAGTATAGGACGGGGACTAGACGGATATCTGTCCTACGAGCAGTACTTC.

Notes on this clone: Within the sample, other DNA sequences also encode this same CDR3. This chain connects TRBV19 to TRBJ2-7; TRBD1 matches 7 bases. Germline CDR1 LNHDA, CDR2 SQIVND (reference sequence). This CDR3 has 14 amino acids. The V and J ends lost 5 bases and 2 bases, in that order; junction bases with no gene match: 6. CDR3 sequence (DNA): TGTGCCAGTAGTTGGGGCCAGGGGGCCTACGAGCAGTACTTC. Its protein product is CASSWGQGAYEQYF.

The chain employs TRBV7-9 and TRBJ2-1; 10 bases match TRBD2. V shed 4 bases, J shed 9 bases, and the junction held 18 bases outside the gene matches. The germline V gene has CDR1 SEHNR and CDR2 FQNEAQ (reference sequence). The CDR3 spans 18 residues. The CDR3 DNA sequence: TGTGCCAGCAGCTCCAACTCCCCAGCGGGAGGGCCGACAGGTGAGCAGTTCTTC. Translation gives CASSSNSPAGGPTGEQFF. The entire variable domain, with the rest obtained from reference TRBV7-9 and TRBJ2-1, is as follows: DTGVSQNPRHKITKRGQNVTFRCDPISEHNRLYWYRQTLGQGPEFLTYFQNEAQLEKSRLLSDRFSAERPKGSFSTLEIQRTEQGDSAMYLCASSSNSPAGGPTGEQFFGPGTRLTVL.

The chain carries TRBV28 and TRBJ2-7; TRBD2 aligns across 12 bases. Germline trimming cut 10 bases from V and 5 bases from J; bases unmatched to any gene: 12. This CDR3 contains 15 residues. Germline CDR1 and CDR2: MDHEN and SYDVKM. CDR3 residues: CATKDLAGGPHEQYF. The DNA of the CDR3 is TGTGCCACCAAAGATCTAGCGGGAGGGCCTCACGAGCAGTACTTC.

The gene calls are TRBV11-3 and TRBJ2-3; 12 bases fit TRBD2. Germline CDR1 reads SGHNT; CDR2 reads YENEEA. J gave up 3 bases and V 3 bases, and 7 bases lay outside the gene matches. The CDR3 has 17 residues. The CDR3 region is CASSFSQTSGRTDTQYF. The CDR3 nucleotides are TGTGCCAGCAGCTTTTCCCAAACTAGCGGGAGGACAGATACGCAGTATTTT.

The gene calls are TRBV6-5 and TRBJ2-1, with 10 bases that match TRBD2. Germline lookup yields CDR1 MNHEY and CDR2 SVGAGI. CDR3 length equals 16 residues. V shed 0 bases, J shed 3 bases, and the junction held 2 bases outside the gene matches. For the CDR3, the DNA is TGTGCCAGCAGTTACTCTCTAGCGGGAGTCTACAATGAGCAGTTCTTC. Translating gives CASSYSLAGVYNEQFF.

V usage is TRBV5-1 and J usage is TRBJ2-7, with 7 bases that match TRBD1. The V gene end was trimmed by 0 bases and the J gene end by 4 bases; junction bases not matched to a gene: 7. This CDR3 spans 15 amino acids. The V gene's germline CDR1 is SGHRS and CDR2 YFSETQ. The CDR3 is CASSLAPEGAYEQYF. Here the CDR3 DNA reads TGCGCCAGCAGCTTGGCCCCCGAGGGGGCATACGAGCAGTACTTC.

The rearrangement joins TRBV5-1 to TRBJ1-1; possible D gene TRBD1, 5 bases. Germline V gives CDR1 SGHRS, CDR2 YFSETQ. V lost 3 bases to trimming and J lost 4 bases, with 19 bases between them. The CDR3 sequence is 16 residues long. The CDR3 DNA reads as TGCGCCAGCAGCTGGCAGGGTATCACGTCGTCCACTGAAGCTTTCTTT. Amino acid sequence: CASSWQGITSSTEAFF.

This chain uses TRBV28 with TRBJ2-7; TRBD2 matches 7 bases. CDR3 length: 15 amino acids. Germline trimming cut 1 base from V and 2 bases from J; bases unmatched to any gene: 5. Germline-derived CDR1 and CDR2 are MDHEN and SYDVKM. The CDR3 loop reads CASSLLASGPYEQYF. The CDR3 bases are TGTGCCAGCAGTTTATTGGCTAGCGGCCCCTACGAGCAGTACTTC. The full variable domain, with the rest looked up from reference TRBV28 and TRBJ2-7, is DVKVTQSSRYLVKRTGEKVFLECVQDMDHENMFWYRQDPGLGLRLIYFSYDVKMKEKGDIPEGYSVSREKKERFSLILESASTNQTSMYLCASSLLASGPYEQYFGPGTRLTVT.

About this clone itself: This CDR3 is also generated by other DNA sequences in the sample. The chain is built from TRBV5-1 and TRBJ1-1; unclear D gene. The CDR3 runs 14 residues. Trimming shortened V by 0 bases and J by 2 bases, and 8 bases separated the two germline ends. CDR1 is SGHRS, CDR2 YFSETQ, per germline. The CDR3 reads CASSLVSLNTEAFF. The CDR3 DNA sequence: TGCGCCAGCAGCTTGGTCTCTCTCAACACTGAAGCTTTCTTT.

The chain employs TRBV6-5 and TRBJ1-2, with no clear D. Per germline, CDR1 MNHEY and CDR2 SVGAGI. This CDR3 spans 15 amino acids. V shed 5 bases and J shed 1 base, with 14 bases lying between them. This chain's CDR3 is CASSPAEGYNYGYTF. CDR3 bases: TGTGCCAGCAGTCCAGCGGAAGGGTATAACTATGGCTACACCTTC.

This clone has just one count. This chain uses TRBV29-1 with TRBJ2-7; 10 nucleotides match TRBD2. The CDR3 runs to 16 residues. Trimming cost V 4 bases and J 4 bases; bases outside gene matches: 13. Germline lookup yields CDR1 SQVTM and CDR2 ANQGSEA. In nucleotides, the CDR3 is TGCAGCGTTGGGGCGTTGTGGTCTAGCGGGAGTTACGAGCAGTACTTC. Its protein is CSVGALWSSGSYEQYF.

The chain couples TRBV9 to TRBJ2-1, with 12 bases identical to TRBD2. Germline V gene lookup returns CDR1 SGDLS and CDR2 YYNGEE. With 7 bases clipped from V and 8 bases from J, the junction kept 10 bases outside the gene matches. CDR3 length equals 15 residues. The CDR3: CASQVGTSGSDEQFF. The CDR3 DNA follows: TGTGCCAGCCAAGTAGGGACTAGCGGGTCCGATGAGCAGTTCTTC.

The chain carries TRBV4-2 and TRBJ2-5; perhaps TRBD1 as D (6 bases). The germline V gene encodes CDR1 LGHNA and CDR2 YNFKEQ. V dropped 3 bases and J dropped 1 base, with 12 bases sitting between them. The CDR3 has 15 amino acids. The CDR3 sequence: CASSQASGVQETQYF. CDR3 sequence (DNA): TGTGCCAGCAGCCAGGCATCAGGGGTCCAAGAGACCCAGTACTTC.

The chain joins TRBV27 to TRBJ2-1; D unclear. Per the germline V gene, CDR1 is MNHEY and CDR2 is SMNVEV (reference sequence). V lost 5 bases and J lost 4, with 15 bases in between. The CDR3 has 15 residues. CDR3 amino acids: CASSPLGRGYNEQFF. For the CDR3, the DNA is TGTGCCAGCAGTCCCCTGGGCCGCGGATACAATGAGCAGTTCTTC.

CDR3 in amino acids: CASSVLTGTGFKGQYF. The CDR3 region has the DNA TGTGCCAGCAGTGTATTAACCGGGACAGGGTTTAAAGGGCAGTACTTC. V usage is TRBV2 and J usage is TRBJ2-7; 9 bases map to TRBD1. The V segment lost 4 bases and the J segment 9 bases; nucleotides outside the gene matches: 16. This CDR3 spans 16 amino acids. CDR1 is SNHLY, CDR2 FYNNEI, per germline.

The J gene is TRBJ2-4, the V gene TRBV4-2, with no clear D. The germline CDR1 and CDR2 sequences are LGHNA and YNFKEQ. The CDR3 is made up of 15 amino acids. Trimming removed 4 bases at V and 0 bases at J, with 10 bases between. CDR3 loop: CASSPLDGAKNIQYF. CDR3 coding DNA: TGTGCCAGCAGCCCCTTAGACGGAGCCAAAAACATTCAGTACTTC.

A word on this clone: Other DNA sequences in the same sample also yield this CDR3. V usage is TRBV28 and J usage is TRBJ1-5; D perhaps matches TRBD1 (5 bases). Germline assignment: CDR1 MDHEN and CDR2 SYDVKM. The CDR3 is 14 amino acids. Trimming took 3 bases from V and 3 from J, leaving 9 bases between them. CDR3: CASSLGGDNQPQHF. The CDR3 nucleotides are TGTGCCAGCAGTTTGGGGGGAGACAATCAGCCCCAGCATTTT.

CDR3 sequence: CASSIAGFYEQYF. CDR3 nucleotides: TGTGCCAGTAGTATCGCGGGGTTCTACGAGCAGTACTTC. The chain links TRBV19 to TRBJ2-7, with D perhaps matching TRBD2 (6 bases). The V end lost 3 bases, the J end lost 3 bases, and 9 bases lay between the germline ends. This CDR3 comprises 13 residues. CDR1 is LNHDA and CDR2 is SQIVND in the germline V gene (reference sequence).

The gene calls are TRBV9 and TRBJ2-2; the match to TRBD1 covers 7 bases. V trimming: 4 bases; J trimming: 1 base; junction bases outside the gene matches: 10. Germline CDR1 and CDR2: SGDLS and YYNGEE. This CDR3 comprises 17 residues. The CDR3 region is CASSIGQAPGNTGELFF. The CDR3 coding sequence is TGTGCCAGCAGCATAGGACAGGCTCCGGGGAACACCGGGGAGCTGTTTTTT.

The V call is TRBV5-4, the J call TRBJ2-5; D remains unclear. V lost 2 bases, J lost 1 base, and 12 bases lay in between. CDR1 is SGHNT, CDR2 YYREEE, per germline (reference sequence). The CDR3 extends over 15 amino acids. DNA of the CDR3: TGTGCCAGCAGCTTAGAGGCAGGCACCCAAGAGACCCAGTACTTC. Residues: CASSLEAGTQETQYF.

The chain links TRBV28 to TRBJ2-5, with 7 positions matching TRBD1. V lost 3 bases and J lost 0; bases outside the gene matches: 7. This CDR3 comprises 16 residues. The V gene's germline CDR1 is MDHEN and CDR2 SYDVKM. The CDR3 protein is CASSFVTGVNQETQYF. The CDR3 DNA reads as TGTGCCAGCAGTTTCGTCACAGGGGTGAACCAAGAGACCCAGTACTTC.

V usage is TRBV18 and J usage is TRBJ2-1; D is unclear. CDR1 is KGHSH and CDR2 is LQKENI in the germline V gene. The V end lost 2 bases, the J end lost 0 bases, and 8 bases lay between the germline ends. CDR3 size: 15 residues. This chain's CDR3 is CASSPISSSYNEQFF. Here the CDR3 DNA reads TGTGCCAGCTCACCAATTTCTAGCTCCTACAATGAGCAGTTCTTC. Looking up the rest from reference TRBV18 and TRBJ2-1 gives the full variable domain: NAGVMQNPRHLVRRRGQEARLRCSPMKGHSHVYWYRQLPEEGLKFMVYLQKENIIDESGMPKERFSAEFPKEGPSILRIQQVVRGDSAAYFCASSPISSSYNEQFFGPGTRLTVL.